The rows below give T cell receptor beta chains drawn from one sample of a study of vaccination and CD4 T cells after COVID-19. No antigen has been assigned to these receptors. TCRdb reprocessed the PCR reads via MiXCR and lists one record per CDR3 protein. The table has just under 20,000 distinct CDR3 sequences, roughly 44% seen once; the top ten hold roughly 13%. Sequenced input: cultured CD4+ T cells from blood. The receptors shown here come from a human donor with COVID-19. The CDR3 runs from the conserved cysteine through the conserved F or W. Each record gives: V gene, J gene, D gene, CDR3 protein. D genes are given only for firm matches.

V gene: TRBV19; J gene: TRBJ1-2; D gene: TRBD1; CDR3 protein: CASRNDRGVNYGYTF
V gene: TRBV20-1; J gene: TRBJ1-6; D gene: TRBD1; CDR3 protein: CSARTGHNSPLHF
V gene: TRBV9; J gene: TRBJ1-6; D gene: .; CDR3 protein: CASSVTTTGNSPLHF
V gene: TRBV11-3; J gene: TRBJ1-6; D gene: TRBD1; CDR3 protein: CASGQGANSPLHF
V gene: TRBV7-9; J gene: TRBJ1-5; D gene: .; CDR3 protein: CASSLVGIGQPQHF
V gene: TRBV5-1; J gene: TRBJ1-2; D gene: TRBD1; CDR3 protein: CASSSLGQNYGYTF
V gene: TRBV27; J gene: TRBJ2-7; D gene: TRBD2; CDR3 protein: CASSLRGGGGSYEQYF
V gene: TRBV7-2; J gene: TRBJ2-7; D gene: TRBD1; CDR3 protein: CASSRSFGQGSGEQYF
V gene: TRBV5-8; J gene: TRBJ1-5; D gene: .; CDR3 protein: CASSRGLNNQPQHF
V gene: TRBV20-1; J gene: TRBJ2-1; D gene: TRBD2; CDR3 protein: CSARSGVSYNEQFF
V gene: TRBV10-3; J gene: TRBJ1-5; D gene: .; CDR3 protein: CASSDVGHFLADQPQHF
V gene: TRBV7-8; J gene: TRBJ1-1; D gene: .; CDR3 protein: CASTGLIRGTEAFF
V gene: TRBV10-3; J gene: TRBJ2-2; D gene: .; CDR3 protein: CATHPGLGGVGGELFF
V gene: TRBV2; J gene: TRBJ2-7; D gene: TRBD1; CDR3 protein: CASSRSNRGLSSYEQYF
V gene: TRBV12-3/TRBV12-4; J gene: TRBJ1-2; D gene: TRBD1; CDR3 protein: CASSLGGRGGYGYTF
V gene: TRBV28; J gene: TRBJ2-7; D gene: TRBD1; CDR3 protein: CASRLPGQNPYEQYF
V gene: TRBV12-3/TRBV12-4; J gene: TRBJ1-5; D gene: TRBD1; CDR3 protein: CASSSTGQGQPQHF
V gene: TRBV12-3/TRBV12-4; J gene: TRBJ1-2; D gene: .; CDR3 protein: CASTKTGLHFSKANYGYTF
V gene: TRBV24-1; J gene: TRBJ1-5; D gene: .; CDR3 protein: CATSDSGDSNQPQHF
V gene: TRBV28; J gene: TRBJ2-5; D gene: .; CDR3 protein: CASSLGGREETQYF
V gene: TRBV7-2; J gene: TRBJ1-2; D gene: TRBD1; CDR3 protein: CASSLRQGMYMGNGYTF
V gene: TRBV18; J gene: TRBJ1-5; D gene: TRBD1; CDR3 protein: CASSQSRDRGLSSNQPQHF
V gene: TRBV7-7; J gene: TRBJ2-2; D gene: .; CDR3 protein: CASSLALSTGELFF
V gene: TRBV7-2; J gene: TRBJ1-1; D gene: .; CDR3 protein: CASSLGTETEAFF
V gene: TRBV19; J gene: TRBJ2-7; D gene: TRBD1; CDR3 protein: CASSARQGAGEQYF
V gene: TRBV6-1; J gene: TRBJ1-4; D gene: TRBD1; CDR3 protein: CASSRDREWGKLFF
V gene: TRBV7-2; J gene: TRBJ2-7; D gene: .; CDR3 protein: CASNPSGDPRYEQYF
V gene: TRBV12-3/TRBV12-4; J gene: TRBJ2-4; D gene: .; CDR3 protein: CASLGSGVRNIQYF
V gene: TRBV28; J gene: TRBJ2-5; D gene: .; CDR3 protein: CASSSPRQFGETQYF
V gene: TRBV20-1; J gene: TRBJ1-1; D gene: TRBD1; CDR3 protein: CSAQTGKLTEAFF
V gene: TRBV7-2; J gene: TRBJ1-2; D gene: TRBD1; CDR3 protein: CASSPLTGKGYTF
V gene: TRBV4-1; J gene: TRBJ1-2; D gene: .; CDR3 protein: CASSQSITANYGYTF
V gene: TRBV30; J gene: TRBJ1-2; D gene: .; CDR3 protein: CAWSVTFPGRNYGYTF
V gene: TRBV6-1; J gene: TRBJ2-7; D gene: TRBD1; CDR3 protein: CASRPTGGSYEQYF